These 13 T cell receptor beta chains share one sample of origin, sequenced in a study of blood T cell repertoires in COVID-19. The method was immunoSEQ multiplex PCR; TCRdb's version includes in-frame clones alone and lacks a portion of them. The repertoire holds 150,000 to 200,000 clones, around 86% seen once, with less than 3.5% in the top ten. Sequencing input: peripheral blood. The receptors derive from a man aged 40-55 years with active or convalescent COVID-19.

The CDR3 sequence: CAWNNPGQLNTEAFF. The CDR3 nucleotides are TGTGCCTGGAATAATCCGGGACAACTGAACACTGAAGCTTTCTTT. The chain employs TRBV30 and TRBJ1-1; a possible D gene is TRBD1 (6 bases). The germline gives CDR1 GTSNPN, CDR2 SVGIG (reference sequence). The CDR3 covers 15 residues. V lost 4 bases to trimming and J lost 0 bases, with 15 bases between them.

V is TRBV24-1 and J is TRBJ2-3, with D possibly TRBD2 on 5 matching bases. Looked up from germline, CDR1 is KGHDR and CDR2 is SFDVKD. This CDR3 is built from 17 residues. The V and J ends lost 0 bases and 2 bases respectively, with 14 bases between them. The CDR3 here is CATSDLAEEGLTDTQYF. DNA for the CDR3: TGTGCCACCAGTGATTTGGCCGAGGAAGGACTCACAGATACGCAGTATTTT.

V and J are TRBV12-3 or TRBV12-4 and TRBJ1-6; unclear D gene. Trimming removed 5 bases from V and 7 bases from J, with 6 bases in between. This CDR3 contains 12 residues. The CDR3 here is CASSTINSPLHF. The DNA for the CDR3 is TGTGCCAGCAGTACTATAAATTCACCCCTCCACTTT.

V and J are TRBV5-6 and TRBJ1-4, with TRBD1 identical over 9 bases. V was clipped by 2 bases and J by 12 bases; unmatched bases: 8. CDR1 SGHDT and CDR2 YYEEEE come from the germline V gene. This CDR3 is built from 14 residues. The CDR3 DNA sequence: TGTGCCAGCAGCTTCGCGGGACAGGGCAGGGAACTGTTTTTT. Residues: CASSFAGQGRELFF.

The chain carries TRBV24-1 and TRBJ2-3; 14 bases match TRBD2. CDR3 length: 18 residues. V trimming: 7 bases; J trimming: 2 bases; junction bases outside the gene matches: 10. The germline V gene has CDR1 KGHDR and CDR2 SFDVKD. CDR3 sequence: CATREGTSGGAHTDTQYF. The CDR3 region has the DNA TGTGCCACCAGGGAGGGGACTAGCGGGGGTGCACACACAGATACGCAGTATTTT.

V is TRBV9 and J is TRBJ1-2; the D gene is possibly TRBD1 (5 bases). The CDR3 loop spans 13 amino acids. The germline CDR1 and CDR2 sequences are SGDLS and YYNGEE. With 2 bases removed from V and 6 bases from J, the gap between germline ends came to 11 bases. The CDR3 reads CASSVAGSDGYTF. CDR3 DNA sequence: TGTGCCAGCAGCGTCGCAGGGTCGGATGGCTACACCTTC.

The chain joins TRBV28 to TRBJ2-3; TRBD2 aligns across 8 bases. CDR3 size: 16 residues. V shed 4 bases and J 4 bases; nucleotides not matched to a gene: 10. CDR1 is MDHEN, CDR2 SYDVKM, per germline. This chain's CDR3 is CASSSRGLADSDTQYF. CDR3 sequence (DNA): TGTGCCAGCAGTTCCCGCGGACTAGCCGATTCAGATACGCAGTATTTT.

The CDR3 DNA follows: TGTGCCAGCAGTGAGACAGGGGGCCGCACAGATACGCAGTATTTT. The encoded protein is CASSETGGRTDTQYF. V usage is TRBV25-1 and J usage is TRBJ2-3; 10 bases agree with TRBD1. CDR3 length: 15 amino acids. Germline V gene sequence: CDR1 MGHDK, CDR2 SYGVNS. The J segment lost 1 base and the V segment lost 3 bases, leaving 1 base of the junction unmatched.

The chain has TRBV27 and TRBJ1-6; 8 bases fit TRBD1. The CDR3 covers 19 residues. CDR1 and CDR2 (germline): MNHEY, SMNVEV (reference sequence). V shed 0 bases, J shed 0 bases, and the junction held 7 bases outside the gene matches. The CDR3, as DNA: TGTGCCAGCAGTTTATCGCTGAGACAGGGGAGCTCCTATAATTCACCCCTCCACTTT. It yields the protein CASSLSLRQGSSYNSPLHF.

This chain connects TRBV9 to TRBJ1-5; 7 nucleotides agree with TRBD1. V was pared by 0 bases and J by 1 base, with 1 base of the junction left unmatched. The V gene's germline CDR1 is SGDLS and CDR2 YYNGEE. The CDR3 has 15 amino acids. The CDR3 DNA reads TGTGCCAGCAGCGTAGGGGGACAGAGCAATCAGCCCCAGCATTTT. Its translation: CASSVGGQSNQPQHF.

The chain recombines TRBV11-2 with TRBJ2-2, with D possibly matching TRBD1 (6 bases). The germline V gene encodes CDR1 SGHAT and CDR2 FQNNGV. The CDR3 has 16 residues. V lost 5 bases and J lost 2, with 15 bases in between. CDR3: CASSKRTVVNTGELFF. The CDR3 DNA follows: TGTGCCAGCAGCAAGAGGACAGTTGTTAACACCGGGGAGCTGTTTTTT.

The genes are TRBV9 and TRBJ1-1; D uncertain. With 3 bases removed from V and 0 bases from J, the gap between germline ends came to 3 bases. From germline, CDR1 is SGDLS and CDR2 YYNGEE. This CDR3 has 12 residues. CDR3 coding DNA: TGTGCCAGCAGCGCTATGAACACTGAAGCTTTCTTT. This gives the protein CASSAMNTEAFF.

The V call is TRBV6-1, the J call TRBJ2-5, with 12 bases identical to TRBD1. V dropped 4 bases and J dropped 5; count of bases not matched to a gene: 17. CDR3 length: 19 amino acids. Germline V gene lookup returns CDR1 MNHNS and CDR2 SASEGT. The CDR3: CASSGYNPTRDRGLETQYF. The CDR3 DNA reads TGTGCCAGCAGTGGTTATAACCCCACCCGGGACAGGGGGCTGGAGACCCAGTACTTC.